Presented here are 14 T cell receptor beta chains from one specimen sequenced in a study of technical replicates of blood from a handful of donors. The assay was immunoSEQ multiplex PCR, and TCRdb's table has in-frame clones only and misses some. The sample includes approximately 76,000 clones, 86% of them seen just once. Sample: PBMCs. Receptors were obtained from a human donor in good health. Some clones in this sample may be carry-over from other donors' samples.

The chain links TRBV5-1 to TRBJ1-2; TRBD1 might be the D (5 bases). CDR3 size: 15 residues. V was pared by 4 bases and J by 3 bases, with 16 bases between. CDR1 is SGHRS and CDR2 is YFSETQ in the germline V gene. The CDR3 reads CASSPDGGTDYGYTF. For the CDR3, the DNA is TGCGCCAGCAGCCCGGATGGGGGGACGGACTATGGCTACACCTTC.

The V and J genes are TRBV27 and TRBJ1-3; no definite D call. Trimming stripped 5 bases from V and 0 bases from J, with 14 bases between. The CDR3 totals 16 residues. Germline CDR1 reads MNHEY; CDR2 reads SMNVEV (reference sequence). The CDR3, as DNA: TGTGCCAGCAGTAAGGACGGAGGCTACTCTGGAAACACCATATATTTT. Translated: CASSKDGGYSGNTIYF.

The V and J genes are TRBV5-6 and TRBJ2-5; D is possibly TRBD2 (6 bases). The germline CDR1 and CDR2 sequences are SGHDT and YYEEEE. V was trimmed by 1 base and J by 6 bases, leaving 13 bases between them. The CDR3 extends over 14 amino acids. CDR3 in DNA: TGTGCCAGCAGCTTGAAGCTAGCGCGAAAGACCCAGTACTTC. The encoded protein is CASSLKLARKTQYF.

The chain has TRBV5-1 and TRBJ2-1; 8 bases match TRBD1. Germline values: CDR1 SGHRS, CDR2 YFSETQ. Losses at the gene ends were 0 bases for V and 7 bases for J; bases not matched to a gene: 3. CDR3 length: 14 amino acids. As DNA, the CDR3 is TGCGCCAGCAGCTTGGCAGGGGGCATAAATGAGCAGTTCTTC. As protein: CASSLAGGINEQFF.

This chain connects TRBV7-3 to TRBJ2-5; 7 bases align to TRBD2. The CDR3 runs 14 residues. Per the germline V gene, CDR1 is SGHTA and CDR2 is FQGTGA. Trimming removed 2 bases from V and 5 bases from J; junction bases left unmatched: 5. CDR3 bases: TGTGCCAGCAGCTTAGGACTAGGCCAGGAGACCCAGTACTTC. Its protein product is CASSLGLGQETQYF.

In this sample, this clone turned up once. The chain carries TRBV4-3 and TRBJ1-3; D not resolved. Germline V lookup: CDR1 LGHNA, CDR2 YSLEER. The V end lost 0 bases, the J end lost 4 bases, and 10 bases lay between the germline ends. The CDR3 spans 15 residues. The CDR3 loop reads CASSQDWRQGNTIYF. Written as DNA, the CDR3 is TGCGCCAGCAGCCAAGATTGGCGACAAGGAAACACCATATATTTT.

The genes are TRBV7-9 and TRBJ2-3; TRBD1 agrees at 10 bases. This CDR3 contains 14 residues. The V gene end was trimmed by 5 bases and the J gene end by 5 bases; junction bases not matched to a gene: 4. CDR1 is SEHNR and CDR2 is FQNEAQ in the germline V gene (reference sequence). The CDR3 DNA reads TGTGCCAGCAGCATAGGGACAGGGGTAGATACGCAGTATTTT. This sequence encodes CASSIGTGVDTQYF.

The chain links TRBV4-2 to TRBJ1-2; D might be TRBD1 (5 bases). Looked up from germline, CDR1 is LGHNA and CDR2 is YNFKEQ. The CDR3 sequence is 13 residues long. With 7 bases removed from V and 4 bases from J, the gap between germline ends came to 13 bases. The CDR3 region has the DNA TGTGCCAGCACCTCGACAGCTATCTATGGCTACACCTTC. It codes for CASTSTAIYGYTF.

This chain uses TRBV27 with TRBJ1-4, with D perhaps TRBD1 (5 bases). CDR1 MNHEY and CDR2 SMNVEV come from the germline V gene (reference sequence). Trimming stripped 6 bases from V and 8 bases from J, with 19 bases between. The CDR3 is 15 residues long. DNA of the CDR3: TGTGCCAGCAGGCCAATTGAAGGGGCAGGGGAAAAACTGTTTTTT. Encoded protein: CASRPIEGAGEKLFF.

The rearrangement uses TRBV5-5 and TRBJ2-5; 8 positions match TRBD2. Germline V gene data show CDR1 as SGHKS and CDR2 as YYEKEE (reference sequence). Trimming removed 0 bases from V and 1 base from J; junction bases left unmatched: 5. CDR3 size: 16 residues. CDR3 sequence: CASSLVRGGFQETQYF. The CDR3 DNA sequence: TGTGCCAGCAGCTTGGTCCGGGGGGGTTTCCAAGAGACCCAGTACTTC.

The chain couples TRBV5-1 to TRBJ2-3, with TRBD2 matching over 9 bases. V gave up 1 base and J gave up 0 bases; unmatched junction bases: 3. The germline gives CDR1 SGHRS, CDR2 YFSETQ. There are 16 residues in the CDR3. As DNA, the CDR3 is TGCGCCAGCAGCTTGACTCTAGCGGGGAGCACAGATACGCAGTATTTT. Its protein is CASSLTLAGSTDTQYF.

The J gene is TRBJ2-1, the V gene TRBV6-6; D remains unclear. The ends were cut back, 2 bases at V and 5 bases at J, with 10 bases in the middle. Germline assignment: CDR1 MNHNY and CDR2 SVGAGI (reference sequence). The CDR3 is made up of 14 amino acids. CDR3 bases: TGTGCCAGCAGTTACGAGGAGTTCCACAATGAGCAGTTCTTC. As protein: CASSYEEFHNEQFF.

Only a few counts were recorded for this clone. This sequence joins TRBV7-2 and TRBJ1-1; D is possibly TRBD1 (6 bases). Trimming shortened V by 5 bases and J by 1 base, and 8 bases separated the two germline ends. CDR1 SGHTA and CDR2 FQGNSA come from the germline V gene. The CDR3 consists of 13 residues. CDR3: CASSMGQNTEAFF. CDR3 nucleotides: TGTGCCAGCAGCATGGGACAGAACACTGAAGCTTTCTTT. Together with reference TRBV7-2 and TRBJ1-1, the CDR3 gives the full variable domain: GAGVSQSPSNKVTEKGKDVELRCDPISGHTALYWYRQSLGQGLEFLIYFQGNSAPDKSGLPSDRFSAERTGGSVSTLTIQRTQQEDSAVYLCASSMGQNTEAFFGQGTRLTVV.

The gene calls are TRBV18 and TRBJ1-6, with no clear D. CDR1 KGHSH and CDR2 LQKENI come from the germline V gene. The ends were cut back, 6 bases at V and 5 bases at J, with 11 bases in the middle. This CDR3 has 14 amino acids. The CDR3, as DNA: TGTGCCAGCTCGTCTCCGCTAGATAATTCACCCCTCCACTTT. The encoded protein is CASSSPLDNSPLHF.